Sequencing of this TCR beta chain was carried out in a study of beta chain features in type 1 diabetes. Comment on this clone: The antigen is unknown.

Sorting of CD4+ naive, central memory, regulatory and stem cell-like memory cells was performed via CD45RO/CCR7/CD25/CD127/CD95/CD27. The V gene's germline CDR1 is SGHRS and CDR2 YFSETQ. Trimming at V came to 4 bases and at J to 6 bases, leaving 5 bases not matched to a gene. CDR3 length: 15 residues. Investigators reverse transcribed all isolated RNA, so they sequenced expressed TCRB transcripts. Measured with immunoSEQ multiplex PCR; TCRdb has only the in-frame clones, and not every one. The sample holds hundreds of thousands of clones, about an eighth seen once. Study-level results: PCR might preferentially amplify shorter templates, equally in patients and controls. Naive, central memory and Treg TCRB repertoires appeared more alike in patients than in healthy donors. Within each of all four CD4+ subsets, Type 1 diabetes patients had TCRB CDR3s that were moderately but significantly shorter. Sequencing the cDNA could make cells with high TCR expression show up more than they should.

Sequencing was done on a sample of naive CD4+ T cells from blood. The clonotype originates from a man between 18 and 29 years old with type 1 diabetes. The chain is built from TRBV5-1 and TRBJ2-1; 12 bases fit TRBD2. This CDR3 reads CASSDLAGGPNEQFF. As DNA, the CDR3 is TGCGCCAGCAGCGATCTAGCGGGGGGGCCCAATGAGCAGTTCTTC.